This entry lists 14 T cell receptor beta chains sequenced from one sample in a study of cytotoxic CD8 clonotypes in ibrutinib-treated CLL. Clones were read by immunoSEQ multiplex PCR, and TCRdb kept only the in-frame ones, dropping some. The profile shows fewer than 85,000 clones, roughly 77% of them singletons. Sequences were derived from PBMCs, sampled after 12 months of ibrutinib treatment. Receptor source: a human donor with chronic lymphocytic leukemia.

The chain couples TRBV4-2 to TRBJ1-1, with a tentative D call TRBD1 (6 bases). Germline V lookup: CDR1 LGHNA, CDR2 YNFKEQ. Trimming took off 1 base at V and 8 bases at J, with 14 bases between the two ends. The length of the CDR3 is 14 residues. In DNA, the CDR3 is TGTGCCAGCAGCCAAGTTAGCCCACAGGGAGAAGCTTTCTTT. The encoded protein is CASSQVSPQGEAFF.

This clone was observed once. The V gene is TRBV5-6, the J gene TRBJ2-1, with 7 nucleotides matching TRBD2. Unmatched junction bases numbered 4, after V lost 0 bases and J lost 7 bases. CDR3 length equals 14 residues. Germline V lookup: CDR1 SGHDT, CDR2 YYEEEE. DNA of the CDR3: TGTGCCAGCAGCTTGGAACTAGCGCATAATGAGCAGTTCTTC. It translates to CASSLELAHNEQFF.

The chain joins TRBV4-3 to TRBJ2-1; TRBD1 matches 8 bases. The CDR3 length is 13 residues. V shed 2 bases, J shed 9 bases, and the junction held 3 bases outside the gene matches. Germline V gives CDR1 LGHNA, CDR2 YSLEER. The CDR3 protein is CASSQPGQVEQFF. In DNA form, the CDR3 reads TGCGCCAGCAGCCAACCGGGACAGGTTGAGCAGTTCTTC.

The rearrangement joins TRBV15 to TRBJ2-3; 8 nucleotides line up with TRBD2. V trimming: 0 bases; J trimming: 4 bases; junction bases outside the gene matches: 9. This CDR3 contains 17 residues. Germline V gives CDR1 LNHNV, CDR2 YYDKDF (reference sequence). CDR3 nucleotide sequence: TGTGCCACCAGCAGAGATCGGACTAGCATGTTGGCAGATACGCAGTATTTT. As protein: CATSRDRTSMLADTQYF.

V and J are TRBV5-1 and TRBJ2-1; TRBD2 matches at 9 bases. The ends lost 4 bases at V and 8 bases at J; junction bases unmatched: 10. This CDR3 has 15 amino acids. The V gene's germline CDR1 is SGHRS and CDR2 YFSETQ. The chain's CDR3 is CASSPDPSGDDEQFF. The CDR3 coding sequence is TGCGCCAGCAGCCCCGACCCTAGCGGGGACGATGAGCAGTTCTTC.

V and J are TRBV9 and TRBJ2-2; tentatively, D is TRBD1 (5 bases). This CDR3 comprises 14 residues. Germline values: CDR1 SGDLS, CDR2 YYNGEE. Deletions cut 0 bases from V and 6 bases from J, with 9 bases between. CDR3 in amino acids: CASSVDRWAGELFF. In DNA form, the CDR3 reads TGTGCCAGCAGCGTAGACAGGTGGGCCGGGGAGCTGTTTTTT.

The V call is TRBV4-2, the J call TRBJ2-7, with 7 bases matching TRBD2. Germline V CDR1 and CDR2: LGHNA, YNFKEQ. The J segment lost 0 bases and the V segment lost 4 bases, leaving 6 bases of the junction unmatched. The CDR3 extends over 15 amino acids. The CDR3 here is CASSRAGGSSYEQYF. The CDR3 nucleotides read TGTGCCAGCAGCCGCGCCGGGGGGTCCTCCTACGAGCAGTACTTC.

This chain links TRBV5-1 with TRBJ2-7; 7 bases match TRBD2. This CDR3 is 16 amino acids long. J was trimmed by 5 bases and V by 2 bases; bases with no gene match: 13. Germline CDR1 is SGHRS and CDR2 is YFSETQ. The CDR3 region is CASSLGPQRDFDEQYF. In DNA, the CDR3 is TGCGCCAGCAGCTTAGGCCCCCAGCGGGACTTCGACGAGCAGTACTTC.

The sample holds one count of this clone. The J gene is TRBJ2-7, the V gene TRBV6-6, with a weak D call TRBD1 (5 bases). V was trimmed by 2 bases and J by 0 bases, leaving 5 bases between them. The CDR3 runs 13 residues. Per the germline V gene, CDR1 is MNHNY and CDR2 is SVGAGI (reference sequence). CDR3 residues: CASSYGASYEQYF. The DNA of the CDR3 is TGTGCCAGCAGTTACGGGGCCTCCTACGAGCAGTACTTC.

This chain links TRBV5-1 with TRBJ2-7, with D maybe TRBD1 (5 bases). The CDR3 runs to 14 residues. Deletions cut 3 bases from V and 4 bases from J, with 14 bases between. CDR1 and CDR2 from the germline V gene are SGHRS and YFSETQ. The CDR3 spells CASSWQGGAYEQYF. The CDR3 DNA reads TGCGCCAGCAGCTGGCAGGGTGGGGCTTACGAGCAGTACTTC.

This chain links TRBV7-6 with TRBJ2-7; TRBD2 agrees at 14 bases. The J segment lost 5 bases and the V segment lost 1 base, leaving 1 base of the junction unmatched. The CDR3 has 15 amino acids. Germline values: CDR1 SGHVS, CDR2 FNYEAQ. Here the CDR3 DNA reads TGTGCCAGCAGCTTAGTGGGACTAGCGGGAGACGAGCAGTACTTC. It encodes CASSLVGLAGDEQYF. Full variable domain (remainder filled in from reference TRBV7-6 and TRBJ2-7): GAGVSQSPRYKVTKRGQDVALRCDPISGHVSLYWYRQALGQGPEFLTYFNYEAQQDKSGLPNDRFSAERPEGSISTLTIQRTEQRDSAMYRCASSLVGLAGDEQYFGPGTRLTVT.

V gene TRBV5-6 combines with J gene TRBJ1-2; maybe TRBD1 (5 bases). This CDR3 contains 14 residues. Germline V lookup: CDR1 SGHDT, CDR2 YYEEEE. The germline V and J ends were trimmed by 0 bases and 2 bases, with 8 bases remaining between them. The CDR3 here is CASSLVGGNYGYTF. The CDR3 region has the DNA TGTGCCAGCAGCTTGGTCGGGGGAAACTATGGCTACACCTTC.

The chain is built from TRBV19 and TRBJ1-1, with D unclear. V was pared by 4 bases and J by 6 bases, with 12 bases between. CDR1 is LNHDA, CDR2 SQIVND, per germline (reference sequence). The CDR3 sequence is 13 residues long. CDR3: CASSTREAAEAFF. The CDR3 DNA sequence: TGTGCCAGTAGTACGAGGGAGGCAGCTGAAGCTTTCTTT. The entire variable domain, with the rest obtained from reference TRBV19 and TRBJ1-1, is as follows: DGGITQSPKYLFRKEGQNVTLSCEQNLNHDAMYWYRQDPGQGLRLIYYSQIVNDFQKGDIAEGYSVSREKKESFPLTVTSAQKNPTAFYLCASSTREAAEAFFGQGTRLTVV.

This clone was recorded at least ten times. The sample contains more than one DNA sequence encoding this CDR3. The chain carries TRBV7-9 and TRBJ2-3; no firm D call. Germline V gene sequence: CDR1 SEHNR, CDR2 FQNEAQ (reference sequence). This CDR3 contains 12 residues. Trimming cost V 1 base and J 6 bases, with 5 bases left between them. The chain's CDR3 is CASSLGADTQYF. Written as DNA, the CDR3 is TGTGCCAGCAGCTTAGGGGCCGATACGCAGTATTTT.